These 27 T cell receptor beta chains were all obtained from the same sample, sequenced in a study of shared clonotypes between healthy human individuals (dated by TCRdb to 2020 to 2021). Receptor libraries were prepared by the immunoSEQ multiplex PCR assay. TCRdb holds this immuneACCESS table with in-frame rearrangements only. Some clones are missing; in checked studies, unresolved V genes explain under half, and the rest has no known cause. For this sample there are around 500,000 clones; approximately 82% appear just once. The top ten clonotypes cover around 12% of the sample. Source material: PBMCs. The receptors were gathered from a woman between 40 and 55 years old in good health. Some clones in this sample may be carry-over from other donors' samples.

The CDR3 sequence: CAISDSDSGNTIYF. CDR3 coding DNA: TGTGCCATCAGTGACTCGGACTCTGGAAACACCATATATTTT. This chain uses TRBV10-3 with TRBJ1-3; D is ambiguous. The germline V gene encodes CDR1 ENHRY and CDR2 SYGVKD. The CDR3 covers 14 residues. Trimming removed 3 bases from V and 0 bases from J, with 6 bases in between.

The chain couples TRBV7-3 to TRBJ2-1, with 13 bases matching TRBD2. This CDR3 region has 19 residues. J gave up 0 bases and V 2 bases, and 7 bases lay outside the gene matches. Per the germline V gene, CDR1 is SGHTA and CDR2 is FQGTGA. CDR3 sequence: CASSLVGLAGFRSYNEQFF. CDR3 coding DNA: TGTGCCAGCAGCTTAGTGGGACTAGCGGGATTCCGCTCCTACAATGAGCAGTTCTTC.

The chain is built from TRBV7-2 and TRBJ2-2; D is perhaps TRBD2 (6 bases). The CDR3 length is 16 residues. In germline, CDR1 is SGHTA, CDR2 FQGNSA. Trimming shortened V by 5 bases and J by 0 bases, and 13 bases separated the two germline ends. CDR3 loop: CASSRQRVANTGELFF. The CDR3 DNA follows: TGTGCCAGCAGCCGCCAGCGGGTCGCGAACACCGGGGAGCTGTTTTTT.

A note on this clone: The sample holds other DNA sequences that translate to the same CDR3. The chain combines TRBV7-9 with TRBJ2-7, with D hard to call. From germline, CDR1 is SEHNR and CDR2 FQNEAQ (reference sequence). V lost 2 bases and J lost 3, with 5 bases in between. The CDR3 totals 12 residues. CDR3: CASSLSGYEQYF. CDR3 DNA: TGTGCCAGCAGCTTAAGTGGCTACGAGCAGTACTTC.

This clone appeared a few times. The chain has TRBV7-2 and TRBJ1-1; D not certain. Deletions cut 3 bases from V and 1 base from J, with 6 bases between. There are 13 residues in the CDR3. The germline gives CDR1 SGHTA, CDR2 FQGNSA. The CDR3 loop is CASSFAWNTEAFF. The CDR3 DNA reads TGTGCCAGCAGCTTTGCGTGGAACACTGAAGCTTTCTTT.

The rearrangement uses TRBV6-5 and TRBJ1-1; TRBD1 might be the D (5 bases). Looked up from germline, CDR1 is MNHEY and CDR2 is SVGAGI. V lost 6 bases and J lost 5, with 16 bases in between. CDR3 size: 14 residues. This CDR3 reads CASSTHPGGTEAFF. The CDR3 DNA reads as TGTGCCAGCAGCACCCACCCGGGGGGGACTGAAGCTTTCTTT.

The V gene is TRBV10-1, the J gene TRBJ2-1; weak D call: TRBD2 (6 bases). This CDR3 is built from 14 residues. Germline lookup yields CDR1 WNHNN and CDR2 SYGVQD (reference sequence). Trimming removed 6 bases at V and 11 bases at J, with 20 bases between. CDR3 sequence (DNA): TGCGCCAGCAGCTCCGGGACTCCCAGCACGAAGCAGTTCTTC. It codes for CASSSGTPSTKQFF.

This chain links TRBV2 with TRBJ2-1, with TRBD2 matching 13 bases. Germline CDR1 is SNHLY and CDR2 is FYNNEI. J lost 6 bases, V lost 6 bases, and 8 bases had no gene match. This CDR3 contains 16 residues. DNA of the CDR3: TGTGCCAGCAGCGAAAGGACTAGCGGGGGATCCAATGAGCAGTTCTTC. Translation gives CASSERTSGGSNEQFF.

The chain uses TRBV5-4 and TRBJ1-6, with D perhaps matching TRBD1 (5 bases). CDR3 length equals 14 residues. The germline V gene has CDR1 SGHNT and CDR2 YYREEE (reference sequence). Deletions cut 0 bases from V and 10 bases from J, with 11 bases between. The CDR3 DNA sequence: TGTGCCAGCAGCTTGGCCTTTGGGGACTCACCCCTCCACTTT. This encodes CASSLAFGDSPLHF.

The V call is TRBV11-2, the J call TRBJ1-4, with a tentative D call TRBD1 (6 bases). The CDR3 is 14 amino acids. CDR1 and CDR2 (germline): SGHAT, FQNNGV. V gave up 3 bases and J gave up 6 bases, with 11 bases separating them. CDR3 in DNA: TGTGCCAGCAGCTTGAACAGGGCTCATGAAAAACTGTTTTTT. The encoded protein is CASSLNRAHEKLFF.

This chain uses TRBV5-6 with TRBJ2-3; 15 bases fit TRBD2. The V and J ends lost 4 bases and 3 bases, in that order; junction bases with no gene match: 3. This CDR3 contains 16 residues. Germline CDR1 is SGHDT and CDR2 is YYEEEE. As DNA, the CDR3 is TGTGCCAGCAGCCTAGGGACTAGCGGGAGGACAGATACGCAGTATTTT. Translation gives CASSLGTSGRTDTQYF.

The chain combines TRBV19 with TRBJ1-1, with unresolved D. The CDR3 is 13 residues long. From germline, CDR1 is LNHDA and CDR2 SQIVND (reference sequence). Trimming shortened V by 5 bases and J by 1 base, and 8 bases separated the two germline ends. The CDR3 DNA reads TGTGCCAGTAGTGTTACAGAGAACACTGAAGCTTTCTTT. Protein product: CASSVTENTEAFF.

This clone was detected once. J is TRBJ1-2 and V is TRBV28, with a tentative D call TRBD1 (5 bases). Germline V gives CDR1 MDHEN, CDR2 SYDVKM. The V gene lost 9 bases and the J gene lost 5 bases, with 22 bases spanning the gap. This CDR3 is built from 15 residues. This CDR3 reads CASIDPGKGRYGYTF. Written as DNA, the CDR3 is TGTGCCAGTATAGACCCAGGGAAAGGGAGGTATGGCTACACCTTC.

The CDR3 DNA follows: TGTGCCAGCAGCGTAGATATAGTAACCGGGGAGCTGTTTTTT. This translates into CASSVDIVTGELFF. The V gene is TRBV9, the J gene TRBJ2-2; D remains unclear. From germline, CDR1 is SGDLS and CDR2 YYNGEE. V lost 0 bases to trimming and J lost 5 bases, with 8 bases between them. This CDR3 is built from 14 residues.

V gene TRBV10-2 combines with J gene TRBJ2-7; TRBD1 or TRBD2 may be the D gene (6 bases each). Germline CDR1 and CDR2: WSHSY and SAAADI. The CDR3 is 12 residues long. V dropped 8 bases and J dropped 5 bases, with 13 bases sitting between them. CDR3 sequence: CASSQGGHEQYF. In nucleotides, the CDR3 is TGCGCCAGCTCACAGGGAGGCCACGAGCAGTACTTC.

This clone turned up a few times. This chain joins TRBV29-1 and TRBJ1-2; perhaps TRBD1 as D (6 bases). This CDR3 spans 12 amino acids. Germline lookup yields CDR1 SQVTM and CDR2 ANQGSEA. V shed 7 bases and J shed 4 bases, with 13 bases lying between them. The CDR3, as DNA: TGCAGCGCCCAGGGGAAGGGCTATGGCTACACCTTC. Translating it yields CSAQGKGYGYTF.

The chain couples TRBV18 to TRBJ2-7; TRBD2 might be the D (6 bases). V lost 6 bases and J 2 bases, leaving 14 bases between the germline ends. CDR3 size: 14 residues. Per the germline V gene, CDR1 is KGHSH and CDR2 is LQKENI. The CDR3 DNA sequence: TGTGCCAGCTCTTGGCGGGAAGGAACCTACGAGCAGTACTTC. The encoded protein is CASSWREGTYEQYF. The entire variable domain, with the rest obtained from reference TRBV18 and TRBJ2-7, is as follows: NAGVMQNPRHLVRRRGQEARLRCSPMKGHSHVYWYRQLPEEGLKFMVYLQKENIIDESGMPKERFSAEFPKEGPSILRIQQVVRGDSAAYFCASSWREGTYEQYFGPGTRLTVT.

This clone was detected many times. The rearrangement uses TRBV7-6 and TRBJ1-2; the D is unclear. This CDR3 spans 14 amino acids. Trimming left V 5 bases short and J 0 bases short, with 10 bases between. Germline values: CDR1 SGHVS, CDR2 FNYEAQ. CDR3 residues: CASSPPGANYGYTF. CDR3 bases: TGTGCCAGCAGCCCCCCCGGGGCTAACTATGGCTACACCTTC. Complete variable domain (other parts from reference TRBV7-6 and TRBJ1-2): GAGVSQSPRYKVTKRGQDVALRCDPISGHVSLYWYRQALGQGPEFLTYFNYEAQQDKSGLPNDRFSAERPEGSISTLTIQRTEQRDSAMYRCASSPPGANYGYTFGSGTRLTVV.

On this clone itself: In the same sample, other DNA sequences code for this CDR3. The chain combines TRBV29-1 with TRBJ1-1; 8 bases are shared with TRBD1. The CDR3 is 13 residues long. Germline CDR1 and CDR2: SQVTM and ANQGSEA. The V gene end was trimmed by 6 bases and the J gene end by 4 bases; junction bases not matched to a gene: 7. The CDR3 region is CSVTKTGGTEAFF. The CDR3 region has the DNA TGCAGCGTAACCAAAACAGGGGGCACTGAAGCTTTCTTT.

With respect to this clone: The junction does not match germline at one end; this may be a read error. The rearrangement uses TRBV28 and TRBJ2-7, with D perhaps given as TRBD1 or TRBD2 (7 bases each). This CDR3 spans 15 amino acids. Germline-derived CDR1 and CDR2 are MDHEN and SYDVKM. The CDR3 reads CASSLRRTGATPGGF. The CDR3 coding sequence is TGTGCCAGCAGTTTAAGGCGGACAGGCGCAACCCCGGGGGGCTTC.

This clone was detected once. The gene calls are TRBV7-2 and TRBJ1-1, with no clear D. The CDR3 spans 14 residues. V lost 4 bases to trimming and J lost 6 bases, with 15 bases between them. Germline V lookup: CDR1 SGHTA, CDR2 FQGNSA. CDR3 sequence reads: CASSSSPRFAEAFF. CDR3 bases: TGTGCCAGCAGCTCTAGCCCCCGGTTTGCTGAAGCTTTCTTT.

The chain has TRBV28 and TRBJ1-2; D not certain. The germline V and J ends were trimmed by 5 bases and 11 bases, with 15 bases remaining between them. Germline V gene sequence: CDR1 MDHEN, CDR2 SYDVKM. The CDR3 runs to 12 residues. CDR3 amino acids: CASSLGEELYTF. CDR3 in DNA: TGTGCCAGCAGTCTCGGGGAGGAGTTGTACACCTTC.

The J gene is TRBJ2-1, the V gene TRBV30; 10 nucleotides line up with TRBD1. The V and J ends lost 2 bases and 5 bases, in that order; junction bases with no gene match: 6. Germline CDR1 GTSNPN, CDR2 SVGIG (reference sequence). This CDR3 has 15 amino acids. The CDR3 bases are TGTGCCTGGAGTCCGGGACAGGGGATGAACAATGAGCAGTTCTTC. It is translated as CAWSPGQGMNNEQFF. Drawing the rest from reference TRBV30 and TRBJ2-1, the complete variable domain is SQTIHQWPATLVQPVGSPLSLECTVEGTSNPNLYWYRQAAGRGLQLLFYSVGIGQISSEVPQNLSASRPQDRQFILSSKKLLLSDSGFYLCAWSPGQGMNNEQFFGPGTRLTVL.

This clone has only one observation. This chain uses TRBV9 with TRBJ1-4, with no clear D. Germline CDR1 SGDLS, CDR2 YYNGEE. V dropped 0 bases and J dropped 2 bases, with 5 bases sitting between them. The CDR3 covers 14 residues. The CDR3 DNA sequence: TGTGCCAGCAGCGTAGGGTCGACTAATGAAAAACTGTTTTTT. Its protein is CASSVGSTNEKLFF.

The chain carries TRBV4-1 and TRBJ2-5, with TRBD1 matching over 10 bases. J lost 1 base, V lost 1 base, and 3 bases had no gene match. The CDR3 contains 16 residues. From germline, CDR1 is MGHRA and CDR2 YSYEKL. For the CDR3, the DNA is TGCGCCAGCAGCCAAGGGACAGGGGGTTCCCAAGAGACCCAGTACTTC. Its translation: CASSQGTGGSQETQYF.

The chain joins TRBV5-1 to TRBJ2-3, with 7 bases lining up with TRBD2. The length of the CDR3 is 15 residues. Germline CDR1 reads SGHRS; CDR2 reads YFSETQ. Trimming took 7 bases from V and 4 from J; bases not matched to a gene: 12. The CDR3 DNA reads TGCGCCAGCGGGCCGGGCGGGAGACGCCCAGATACGCAGTATTTT. It is translated as CASGPGGRRPDTQYF.

V and J are TRBV6-6 and TRBJ2-7, with 8 bases lining up with TRBD2. Looked up from germline, CDR1 is MNHNY and CDR2 is SVGAGI (reference sequence). There are 15 residues in the CDR3. V dropped 0 bases and J dropped 5; count of bases not matched to a gene: 6. CDR3 in DNA: TGTGCCAGCAGTTACTCTAGCGGGACGGGGAACGAGCAGTACTTC. It codes for CASSYSSGTGNEQYF.